This passage covers 15 T cell receptor beta chains from one sample sequenced in a study of CD8+ T cells in alopecia areata. Extraction and reverse transcription of RNA yielded cDNA as the sequencing template. The assay was immunoSEQ multiplex PCR, and TCRdb's table has in-frame clones only and misses some. The data show 200,000 to 250,000 clones, with more than 45% seen just once and more than 0.4% held by the top ten. The specimen was CD4+ T cells sorted from blood, collected at week 0. These receptors were obtained from a human donor with alopecia areata.

This clone was detected only once. The chain carries TRBV7-9 and TRBJ2-5, with D perhaps TRBD2 (7 bases). The CDR3 runs 16 residues. Between the trimmed V and J ends, which lost 4 bases and 5 bases, there was a span of 20 bases. Germline CDR1 and CDR2: SEHNR and FQNEAQ (reference sequence). The CDR3 is CASSSYLAARGETQYF. The CDR3 DNA is TGTGCCAGCAGCTCGTATCTAGCGGCTAGGGGGGAGACCCAGTACTTC.

This rearrangement joins TRBV30 to TRBJ1-1; TRBD1 might be the D (6 bases). V dropped 6 bases and J dropped 2 bases, with 16 bases sitting between them. Germline V CDR1 and CDR2: GTSNPN, SVGIG (reference sequence). This CDR3 region has 14 residues. CDR3 sequence reads: CACGTRNPNTEAFF. CDR3 coding DNA: TGTGCCTGCGGGACACGGAATCCTAACACTGAAGCTTTCTTT.

This clone was seen only once. The chain recombines TRBV5-1 with TRBJ1-3; D is unclear. The V gene's germline CDR1 is SGHRS and CDR2 YFSETQ. Trimming cost V 4 bases and J 4 bases, with 15 bases left between them. CDR3 length: 15 amino acids. The chain's CDR3 is CASSLMMGPGNTIYF. CDR3 DNA sequence: TGCGCCAGCAGCCTAATGATGGGTCCCGGAAACACCATATATTTT.

The chain couples TRBV4-1 to TRBJ2-3; tentative D call: TRBD2 (6 bases). Germline V lookup: CDR1 MGHRA, CDR2 YSYEKL. The CDR3 runs 13 residues. Trimming left V 3 bases short and J 7 bases short, with 11 bases between. CDR3 DNA: TGCGCCAGCAGCCAGGAAGCGGGTAATACGCAGTATTTT. Translated: CASSQEAGNTQYF.

The sample holds a few counts of this clone. The gene calls are TRBV29-1 and TRBJ2-1; 9 bases match TRBD1. V dropped 6 bases and J dropped 6; count of bases not matched to a gene: 9. The CDR3 has 14 amino acids. Germline-derived CDR1 and CDR2 are SQVTM and ANQGSEA. The CDR3 here is CSVAAPDRGNEQFF. In nucleotides, the CDR3 is TGCAGCGTCGCCGCCCCGGACAGGGGCAATGAGCAGTTCTTC.

The chain joins TRBV4-1 to TRBJ2-1; 11 nucleotides agree with TRBD2. V trimming: 6 bases; J trimming: 6 bases; junction bases outside the gene matches: 7. The CDR3 loop spans 15 amino acids. Germline V gene data show CDR1 as MGHRA and CDR2 as YSYEKL. In DNA form, the CDR3 reads TGCGCCAGCAGGATACTAGCGGGAGTGTTCAATGAGCAGTTCTTC. Residues: CASRILAGVFNEQFF.

The V and J genes are TRBV7-2 and TRBJ1-2; D is unresolved. Germline lookup yields CDR1 SGHTA and CDR2 FQGNSA. V was cut by 2 bases and J by 2 bases, with 12 bases left in between. CDR3 length equals 15 residues. CDR3 sequence (DNA): TGTGCCAGCAGCTTATTCGACGCAAGGAACTATGGCTACACCTTC. This translates into CASSLFDARNYGYTF.

The chain combines TRBV9 with TRBJ2-1; TRBD1 matches at 7 bases. CDR3 size: 14 residues. V lost 2 bases and J lost 6; bases outside the gene matches: 5. CDR1 and CDR2 (germline): SGDLS, YYNGEE. The CDR3 nucleotides are TGTGCCAGCAGCGTCGGACAGGCAATCAATGAGCAGTTCTTC. Translated, it gives CASSVGQAINEQFF.

The chain recombines TRBV6-5 with TRBJ1-5, with D possibly TRBD1 on 5 matching bases. CDR1 is MNHEY, CDR2 SVGAGI, per germline. V was cut by 4 bases and J by 5 bases, with 12 bases left in between. The CDR3 covers 14 residues. CDR3 loop: CASSSRQHYQPQHF. The CDR3 DNA reads TGTGCCAGCAGTTCGAGACAGCACTATCAGCCCCAGCATTTT.

V usage is TRBV7-2 and J usage is TRBJ2-7; perhaps TRBD2 as D (5 bases). Germline-derived CDR1 and CDR2 are SGHTA and FQGNSA. V was shortened by 5 bases and J by 7 bases, with 12 bases between the two germline ends. This CDR3 has 12 residues. The CDR3 reads CASSILDSEQYF. CDR3 bases: TGTGCCAGCAGCATACTAGATTCGGAGCAGTACTTC.

The CDR3 loop reads CASTGTGGQDTQYF. The CDR3 nucleotides are TGTGCCAGCACTGGTACGGGAGGACAAGATACGCAGTATTTT. V usage is TRBV6-5 and J usage is TRBJ2-3; 7 nucleotides agree with TRBD2. The V segment lost 7 bases and the J segment 5 bases; nucleotides outside the gene matches: 9. Per the germline V gene, CDR1 is MNHEY and CDR2 is SVGAGI. The CDR3 runs to 14 residues.

This chain joins TRBV30 and TRBJ1-1, with TRBD1 as a possible D gene (6 bases). The CDR3 has 13 residues. Looked up from germline, CDR1 is GTSNPN and CDR2 is SVGIG (reference sequence). Trimming stripped 2 bases from V and 5 bases from J, with 12 bases between. Here the CDR3 reads CAWSLGHGTEAFF. The CDR3 DNA follows: TGTGCCTGGAGTTTGGGACATGGGACTGAAGCTTTCTTT.

J is TRBJ2-3 and V is TRBV25-1; D not certain. This CDR3 is 16 amino acids long. The V gene lost 4 bases and the J gene lost 2 bases, with 16 bases spanning the gap. Germline values: CDR1 MGHDK, CDR2 SYGVNS. CDR3 sequence: CASSARRVTITDTQYF. The CDR3 nucleotides are TGTGCCAGCAGTGCCCGCCGGGTCACTATCACAGATACGCAGTATTTT.

This chain links TRBV30 with TRBJ1-2; no clear D. V shed 3 bases and J shed 8 bases, with 13 bases lying between them. The V gene's germline CDR1 is GTSNPN and CDR2 SVGIG (reference sequence). This CDR3 is 12 amino acids long. The CDR3 bases are TGTGCCTGGAGGACCTCAGCGCGAGGCTACACCTTC. As protein: CAWRTSARGYTF. Full variable domain (rest looked up from reference TRBV30 and TRBJ1-2): SQTIHQWPATLVQPVGSPLSLECTVEGTSNPNLYWYRQAAGRGLQLLFYSVGIGQISSEVPQNLSASRPQDRQFILSSKKLLLSDSGFYLCAWRTSARGYTFGSGTRLTVV.

In its sample, this clone was seen once. This sequence joins TRBV18 and TRBJ1-1; maybe TRBD1 (5 bases). Per germline, CDR1 KGHSH and CDR2 LQKENI. Trimming took off 6 bases at V and 7 bases at J, with 18 bases between the two ends. This CDR3 spans 14 amino acids. CDR3 nucleotide sequence: TGTGCCAGCTCCCCAGCGACGGGGGAGGGTGAAGCTTTCTTT. Amino acid sequence: CASSPATGEGEAFF.